The 27 T cell receptor beta chains presented below share a single source sample, sequenced in a study of cytomegalovirus exposure and HLA in healthy donors. PCR employed 60 Vbeta and 13 Jbeta primers. This table comes from immunoSEQ multiplex PCR, and its TCRdb copy is limited to in-frame clones, with some not included. The sample includes 150,000 to 200,000 clones, 81% of them seen just once. The sample was PBMCs. The origin of the receptors is a man aged 40-49 years in good health and CMV-seropositive.

For the CDR3, the DNA is TGTGCCAGCAGTCTCCGCCACAGCGGGAGTTTCCACGAGCAGTACTTC. This sequence encodes CASSLRHSGSFHEQYF. The chain links TRBV27 to TRBJ2-7; 8 nucleotides agree with TRBD2. The length of the CDR3 is 16 residues. CDR1 and CDR2 (germline): MNHEY, SMNVEV (reference sequence). V trimming: 5 bases; J trimming: 5 bases; junction bases outside the gene matches: 14.

DNA of the CDR3: TGTGCCAGCAGTTACTCGATAGGGGCGGGGGGCAATGAGCAGTTCTTC. Amino acid sequence: CASSYSIGAGGNEQFF. This chain connects TRBV6-6 to TRBJ2-1; 8 nucleotides match TRBD2. Germline trimming cut 0 bases from V and 6 bases from J; bases unmatched to any gene: 7. Germline CDR1 MNHNY, CDR2 SVGAGI (reference sequence). This CDR3 contains 16 residues.

The chain is built from TRBV2 and TRBJ2-1; 10 bases fit TRBD2. Losses at the gene ends were 3 bases for V and 8 bases for J; bases not matched to a gene: 10. The germline V gene has CDR1 SNHLY and CDR2 FYNNEI. CDR3 length equals 16 residues. The CDR3 loop reads CASSELSGGATDEQFF. The CDR3 DNA reads TGTGCCAGCAGTGAGTTGAGCGGGGGGGCAACCGATGAGCAGTTCTTC.

The chain recombines TRBV4-2 with TRBJ2-5; 10 bases are shared with TRBD2. Looked up from germline, CDR1 is LGHNA and CDR2 is YNFKEQ. CDR3 length: 16 amino acids. V shed 1 base, J shed 2 bases, and the junction held 4 bases outside the gene matches. CDR3 coding DNA: TGTGCCAGCAGCCAAGGCGTACTAGCGGGGCAAGAGACCCAGTACTTC. Residues: CASSQGVLAGQETQYF.

CDR3 sequence reads: CASSLAMRDEQYF. The CDR3 DNA is TGTGCCAGCAGCTTAGCGATGCGGGACGAGCAGTACTTC. This rearrangement joins TRBV11-3 to TRBJ2-7, with D perhaps TRBD2 (5 bases). Germline V gene sequence: CDR1 SGHNT, CDR2 YENEEA. Trimming removed 1 base at V and 5 bases at J, with 9 bases between. The length of the CDR3 is 13 residues.

V is TRBV6-1 and J is TRBJ2-3; 7 bases fit TRBD1. Germline CDR1 is MNHNS and CDR2 is SASEGT. The CDR3 contains 14 residues. With 6 bases clipped from V and 3 bases from J, the junction kept 6 bases outside the gene matches. The DNA for the CDR3 is TGTGCCAGCAGGAGTCCAGGGGGAACAGATACGCAGTATTTT. It specifies CASRSPGGTDTQYF.

V and J are TRBV7-9 and TRBJ1-5; 8 positions match TRBD1. Germline loops: CDR1 SEHNR, CDR2 FQNEAQ (reference sequence). V gave up 5 bases and J gave up 5 bases; unmatched junction bases: 5. This CDR3 has 14 residues. In DNA, the CDR3 is TGTGCCAGCAGCACCGGACAGGGCCATCAGCCCCAGCATTTT. Its protein product is CASSTGQGHQPQHF.

This clone was detected only a few times. The chain is built from TRBV2 and TRBJ1-5; D call uncertain. This CDR3 has 15 residues. V shed 7 bases and J shed 2 bases, with 15 bases lying between them. Germline values: CDR1 SNHLY, CDR2 FYNNEI. The CDR3 loop is CASNPLGVGNQPQHF. The CDR3 DNA sequence: TGTGCCAGCAATCCGTTGGGAGTCGGCAATCAGCCCCAGCATTTT.

This chain uses TRBV5-4 with TRBJ2-2, with D hard to call. V lost 4 bases to trimming and J lost 7 bases, with 8 bases between them. Germline CDR1 SGHNT, CDR2 YYREEE (reference sequence). CDR3 length: 12 residues. The CDR3 region is CASSRQDGELFF. DNA for the CDR3: TGTGCCAGCAGCCGCCAGGACGGGGAGCTGTTTTTT.

The gene calls are TRBV5-6 and TRBJ2-7; the D is unclear. This CDR3 spans 13 amino acids. Deletions cut 3 bases from V and 9 bases from J, with 16 bases between. Germline CDR1 reads SGHDT; CDR2 reads YYEEEE. CDR3 residues: CASSSGELTRQYF. The CDR3 region has the DNA TGTGCCAGCAGCTCCGGAGAGCTAACTCGGCAGTACTTC. Full variable domain (outside the CDR3, taken from reference TRBV5-6 and TRBJ2-7): DAGVTQSPTHLIKTRGQQVTLRCSPKSGHDTVSWYQQALGQGPQFIFQYYEEEERQRGNFPDRFSGHQFPNYSSELNVNALLLGDSALYLCASSSGELTRQYFGPGTRLTVT.

In the case of this clone: This sample also contains other DNA sequences that code for the same CDR3. The rearrangement uses TRBV7-2 and TRBJ1-5; the D gene is possibly TRBD1 (6 bases). Trimming left V 6 bases short and J 4 bases short, with 10 bases between. The V gene's germline CDR1 is SGHTA and CDR2 FQGNSA. There are 13 residues in the CDR3. CDR3 DNA: TGTGCCAGCAGTTTGGACAGAAATCAGCCCCAGCATTTT. Its protein is CASSLDRNQPQHF.

The V and J genes are TRBV6-1 and TRBJ2-2; no reliable D call. This CDR3 is 16 amino acids long. Germline V gene sequence: CDR1 MNHNS, CDR2 SASEGT. V lost 0 bases and J 1 base, leaving 9 bases between the germline ends. The CDR3 loop is CASSEARPLNTGELFF. DNA of the CDR3: TGTGCCAGCAGTGAAGCGCGTCCCCTGAACACCGGGGAGCTGTTTTTT.

The rearrangement links TRBV7-9 to TRBJ2-2; D is ambiguous. This CDR3 comprises 17 residues. Deletions cut 1 base from V and 0 bases from J, with 12 bases between. Per the germline V gene, CDR1 is SEHNR and CDR2 is FQNEAQ (reference sequence). CDR3 sequence reads: CASSLGVGTANTGELFF. The CDR3 region has the DNA TGTGCCAGCAGCTTAGGGGTCGGTACAGCGAACACCGGGGAGCTGTTTTTT. Filled out from reference TRBV7-9 and TRBJ2-2, the complete variable domain reads DTGVSQNPRHKITKRGQNVTFRCDPISEHNRLYWYRQTLGQGPEFLTYFQNEAQLEKSRLLSDRFSAERPKGSFSTLEIQRTEQGDSAMYLCASSLGVGTANTGELFFGEGSRLTVL.

V and J are TRBV18 and TRBJ2-7, with a tentative D call TRBD1 (5 bases). This CDR3 spans 16 amino acids. In germline, CDR1 is KGHSH, CDR2 LQKENI. V was shortened by 0 bases and J by 5 bases, with 17 bases between the two germline ends. The CDR3 DNA is TGTGCCAGCTCACCACCTCCAGGGTTGGGGTACGACGAGCAGTACTTC. It codes for CASSPPPGLGYDEQYF.

This sequence joins TRBV7-2 and TRBJ1-1; no firm D call. Deletions cut 4 bases from V and 11 bases from J, with 20 bases between. From germline, CDR1 is SGHTA and CDR2 FQGNSA. The CDR3 covers 14 residues. As DNA, the CDR3 is TGTGCCAGCAGCTCCCCGGGTAGGCTCCCTGGGGCTTTCTTT. Residues: CASSSPGRLPGAFF.

This chain uses TRBV29-1 with TRBJ2-1; the match to TRBD1 covers 7 bases. CDR3 size: 14 residues. V lost 7 bases to trimming and J lost 2 bases; unmatched junction nucleotides: 8. Per the germline V gene, CDR1 is SQVTM and CDR2 is ANQGSEA. The CDR3 reads CSAYRGFAYNEQFF. In DNA form, the CDR3 reads TGCAGCGCTTACAGGGGATTCGCCTACAATGAGCAGTTCTTC.

The rearrangement links TRBV10-3 to TRBJ2-7; 7 bases are a match to TRBD2. The CDR3 contains 14 residues. Looked up from germline, CDR1 is ENHRY and CDR2 is SYGVKD. The V and J ends lost 2 bases and 4 bases, in that order; junction bases with no gene match: 5. The CDR3 loop is CAISERGEVYEQYF. For the CDR3, the DNA is TGTGCCATCAGTGAGCGGGGGGAAGTATACGAGCAGTACTTC.

This chain connects TRBV11-2 to TRBJ2-7; possibly TRBD2 for D (5 bases). The CDR3 runs 14 residues. Germline lookup yields CDR1 SGHAT and CDR2 FQNNGV. Trimming shortened V by 1 base and J by 5 bases, and 12 bases separated the two germline ends. CDR3 in DNA: TGTGCCAGCAGCTTAGGGTCGAGGGTCAACGAGCAGTACTTC. Translation gives CASSLGSRVNEQYF.

The genes are TRBV5-4 and TRBJ1-1, with no clear D. Germline V gene sequence: CDR1 SGHNT, CDR2 YYREEE (reference sequence). The CDR3 has 14 amino acids. V was trimmed by 4 bases and J by 0 bases, leaving 10 bases between them. CDR3 in amino acids: CASSRGILNTEAFF. For the CDR3, the DNA is TGTGCCAGCAGCAGAGGAATCCTGAACACTGAAGCTTTCTTT.

V is TRBV5-1 and J is TRBJ2-1; D possibly corresponds to TRBD2 (5 bases). The V end was cut by 0 bases, the J end by 0 bases, with 7 bases between. The CDR3 has 15 amino acids. Germline CDR1 is SGHRS and CDR2 is YFSETQ. This chain's CDR3 is CASSLGGDSYNEQFF. The CDR3 DNA reads as TGCGCCAGCAGCTTGGGGGGAGACTCCTACAATGAGCAGTTCTTC.

The chain has TRBV7-2 and TRBJ2-3, with TRBD2 identical over 10 bases. This CDR3 has 13 residues. Germline V gene sequence: CDR1 SGHTA, CDR2 FQGNSA. Trimming removed 1 base from V and 11 bases from J; junction bases left unmatched: 3. In DNA, the CDR3 is TGTGCCAGCAGCTTAGGGGAGCGGGAGGGGCAGTATTTT. It encodes CASSLGEREGQYF.

This clone appeared a few times. J is TRBJ2-5 and V is TRBV5-1, with D unresolved. V lost 4 bases to trimming and J lost 5 bases, with 9 bases between them. The CDR3 has 12 residues. Germline V lookup: CDR1 SGHRS, CDR2 YFSETQ. CDR3 DNA sequence: TGCGCCAGCAGCCCCCGTGCGGAGACCCAGTACTTC. This translates into CASSPRAETQYF.

The rearrangement links TRBV5-5 to TRBJ1-1; D might be TRBD1 (6 bases). This CDR3 has 14 residues. Germline CDR1 SGHKS, CDR2 YYEKEE (reference sequence). Trimming left V 3 bases short and J 6 bases short, with 15 bases between. CDR3 DNA sequence: TGTGCCAGCAGCTGGGGGCTGACGGGGTCTGAAGCTTTCTTT. Translation gives CASSWGLTGSEAFF.

As to this clone: At one end, the junction sequence differs from germline, possibly due to a read error. This chain joins TRBV11-3 and TRBJ2-1, with 12 nucleotides matching TRBD1. Germline V gene sequence: CDR1 SGHNT, CDR2 YENEEA. This CDR3 has 16 amino acids. CDR3: CASSLSGTGGYDEQFF. CDR3 DNA: TGTGCCAGCAGTCTCAGTGGGACAGGGGGCTACGATGAGCAGTTCTTC.

This clone was picked up a small number of times. The genes are TRBV2 and TRBJ2-5, with a possible D match to TRBD1 (5 bases). The germline gives CDR1 SNHLY, CDR2 FYNNEI. The CDR3 extends over 12 amino acids. The V end lost 7 bases, the J end lost 0 bases, and 6 bases lay between the germline ends. The CDR3 DNA reads TGTGCCAGCACAGGGTACCAAGAGACCCAGTACTTC. This encodes CASTGYQETQYF.

Turning to this clone: Germline is not matched at one junction end, which may reflect a read error. The chain links TRBV6-1 to TRBJ1-5, with TRBD1 matching 7 bases. The CDR3 extends over 14 amino acids. Germline CDR1 MNHNS, CDR2 SASEGT. The CDR3, as DNA: TGTGCCAGCAGTGAAGAGGGGGCCAATCGGCCCCAGCATTTT. It codes for CASSEEGANRPQHF.

The J gene is TRBJ1-2, the V gene TRBV7-9; D is undetermined. Trimming removed 1 base from V and 4 bases from J, with 7 bases in between. The length of the CDR3 is 13 residues. Germline CDR1 SEHNR, CDR2 FQNEAQ (reference sequence). This CDR3 reads CASSLETRYGYTF. As DNA, the CDR3 is TGTGCCAGCAGCTTAGAGACACGCTATGGCTACACCTTC.